The rows below give T cell receptor beta chains drawn from one sample of a study of response to subunit inactivated influenza vaccine. TCRdb processed the RT-PCR reads anew with MiXCR; each CDR3 protein has one entry. The sample contains hundreds of thousands of distinct CDR3 sequences, 25% of which appear only once. Source: CD4+ T cells sorted from PBMCs, taken 5 to 6 days after vaccination. All receptors derive from a man aged 50 to 60 who received an inactivated influenza vaccine. CDR3s include the opening cysteine and the closing phenylalanine or tryptophan. A D gene is named only where the DNA matches it firmly. The listing skips clone size in some rows; elsewhere it reads once, few, many or a size class.

v_call: TRBV29-1
j_call: TRBJ2-5
d_call: .
clone_size: .
cdr3_nt: TGCAGCGGCGGGTCCCAGTACTTC
cdr3_aa: CSGGSQYF

v_call: TRBV12-3/TRBV12-4
j_call: TRBJ2-3
d_call: .
clone_size: few
cdr3_nt: TGTGCCAGCAGTTCGGGGTCAAACACAGATACGCAGTATTTT
cdr3_aa: CASSSGSNTDTQYF

v_call: TRBV11-3
j_call: TRBJ2-1
d_call: TRBD2
clone_size: .
cdr3_nt: TGTGCCAGCAGCTTAGGAGGTAGCGGGAACAATGAGCAGTTCTTC
cdr3_aa: CASSLGGSGNNEQFF

v_call: TRBV10-3
j_call: TRBJ2-5
d_call: .
clone_size: many
cdr3_nt: TGTGCCATCAGTGAGTCGTCGGGGAATCAAGAGACCCAGTACTTC
cdr3_aa: CAISESSGNQETQYF

v_call: TRBV6-2/TRBV6-3
j_call: TRBJ2-3
d_call: TRBD1
clone_size: few
cdr3_nt: TGTGCCAGCAGGCCGGGACAGGGATTTGCAGATACGCAGTATTTT
cdr3_aa: CASRPGQGFADTQYF

v_call: TRBV29-1
j_call: TRBJ2-3
d_call: TRBD2
clone_size: few
cdr3_nt: TGCAGCGTTCTAGGGACTAGCGGGAGAATCGCAGATACGCAGTATTTT
cdr3_aa: CSVLGTSGRIADTQYF

v_call: TRBV6-5
j_call: TRBJ2-7
d_call: .
clone_size: .
cdr3_nt: TGTGCCAGCAGTTACTCGCCCCAGGGACACTCCTACGAGCAGTACTTC
cdr3_aa: CASSYSPQGHSYEQYF

v_call: TRBV20-1
j_call: TRBJ2-7
d_call: .
clone_size: .
cdr3_nt: TGCAGTGCTAGAAGAGGGGGGCTCTCCTACGAGCAGTACTTC
cdr3_aa: CSARRGGLSYEQYF

v_call: TRBV7-9
j_call: TRBJ2-7
d_call: TRBD1
clone_size: few
cdr3_nt: TGTGCCAGCAGCTCCCCCGGGACAGGGTCCTACGAGCAGTACTTC
cdr3_aa: CASSSPGTGSYEQYF

v_call: TRBV5-1
j_call: TRBJ2-7
d_call: TRBD2
clone_size: many
cdr3_nt: TGCGCCAGCAGCGGGACTAGCGGGAGGGCCTTTTCCTACGAGCAGTACTTC
cdr3_aa: CASSGTSGRAFSYEQYF

v_call: TRBV3-1
j_call: TRBJ2-4
d_call: .
clone_size: .
cdr3_nt: TGTGCCAGCAGCCAAAGGACGGGGAAAAACATTCAGTACTTC
cdr3_aa: CASSQRTGKNIQYF

v_call: TRBV20-1
j_call: TRBJ2-5
d_call: .
clone_size: .
cdr3_nt: TGCAGTGCCACCACAGGGACAAAAGAGACCCAGTACTTC
cdr3_aa: CSATTGTKETQYF

v_call: TRBV11-2
j_call: TRBJ2-1
d_call: TRBD2
clone_size: few
cdr3_nt: TGTGCCAGCAGCTTAGAAGGACTAGCGGGGGCAACCTACAATGAGCAGTTCTTC
cdr3_aa: CASSLEGLAGATYNEQFF

v_call: TRBV25-1
j_call: TRBJ2-3
d_call: TRBD2
clone_size: many
cdr3_nt: TGTGCCAGCAGTGACGGGGTAGCGGGGGGGGACACAGATACGCAGTATTTT
cdr3_aa: CASSDGVAGGDTDTQYF

v_call: TRBV5-5
j_call: TRBJ2-7
d_call: TRBD2
clone_size: few
cdr3_nt: TGTGCCAGCAGCTTGTCTCCGGGGGGGTACGAGCAGTACTTC
cdr3_aa: CASSLSPGGYEQYF

v_call: TRBV29-1
j_call: TRBJ2-3
d_call: .
clone_size: .
cdr3_nt: TGCAGCGCCAAAAGCACAGATACGCAGTATTTT
cdr3_aa: CSAKSTDTQYF

v_call: TRBV6-5
j_call: TRBJ2-7
d_call: TRBD1
clone_size: few
cdr3_nt: TGTGCCAGCAGTTACTCGGACAGGGTCTACGAGCAGTACTTC
cdr3_aa: CASSYSDRVYEQYF

v_call: TRBV6-1
j_call: TRBJ2-7
d_call: TRBD2
clone_size: .
cdr3_nt: TGTGCCAGCAGTGATCTAGCGGGTGTCTACGAGCAGTACTTC
cdr3_aa: CASSDLAGVYEQYF

v_call: TRBV27
j_call: TRBJ2-6
d_call: .
clone_size: few
cdr3_nt: TGTGCCAGCCGCTCAGGGGCTGCTGGGGCCAACGTCCTGACTTTC
cdr3_aa: CASRSGAAGANVLTF

v_call: TRBV9
j_call: TRBJ2-3
d_call: .
clone_size: few
cdr3_nt: TGTGCCAGCAGCGAAGTAGCATCAGATACGCAGTATTTT
cdr3_aa: CASSEVASDTQYF

v_call: TRBV2
j_call: TRBJ2-1
d_call: .
clone_size: .
cdr3_nt: TGTGCCAGCAGGGAGGACTCGAATGAGCAGTTCTTC
cdr3_aa: CASREDSNEQFF

v_call: TRBV7-2
j_call: TRBJ2-5
d_call: .
clone_size: .
cdr3_nt: TGTGCCAGCAGCTTAGGGGCCTCGTGGGGGGAGACCCAGTACTTC
cdr3_aa: CASSLGASWGETQYF

v_call: TRBV7-9
j_call: TRBJ2-1
d_call: .
clone_size: .
cdr3_nt: TGTGCCAGCAGCCTGAGGGGGACTCCCTACAATGAGCAGTTCTTC
cdr3_aa: CASSLRGTPYNEQFF

v_call: TRBV3-1
j_call: TRBJ2-1
d_call: .
clone_size: few
cdr3_nt: TGTGCCAGCAGCCAAGCCGCAGCAAACAATGAGCAGTTCTTC
cdr3_aa: CASSQAAANNEQFF

v_call: TRBV9
j_call: TRBJ2-3
d_call: .
clone_size: few
cdr3_nt: TGTGCCAGCAGCCCCCGGAGGGCTAGCGTTACAGATACGCAGTATTTT
cdr3_aa: CASSPRRASVTDTQYF

v_call: TRBV9
j_call: TRBJ2-7
d_call: .
clone_size: .
cdr3_nt: TGTGCCAGCAGCCCCTTCCCGGGGGCGAATGTCGAGCAGTACTTC
cdr3_aa: CASSPFPGANVEQYF

v_call: TRBV6-5
j_call: TRBJ1-1
d_call: .
clone_size: few
cdr3_nt: TGTGCCAGCAGTTACTCAGGGGTGGGGAACACTGAAGCTTTCTTT
cdr3_aa: CASSYSGVGNTEAFF

v_call: TRBV11-2
j_call: TRBJ1-1
d_call: .
clone_size: few
cdr3_nt: TGTGCCAGCACCCTTGACAGGACTGAAGCTTTCTTT
cdr3_aa: CASTLDRTEAFF

v_call: TRBV4-2
j_call: TRBJ2-5
d_call: .
clone_size: .
cdr3_nt: TGTGCCAGCAGCCATCTTGGTTTAAGGGGACAAGAGACCCAGTACTTC
cdr3_aa: CASSHLGLRGQETQYF

v_call: TRBV20-1
j_call: TRBJ2-1
d_call: TRBD1
clone_size: few
cdr3_nt: TGCAGTGCTAAAGCCGGGACAGGGGTTAAAAATGAGCAGTTCTTC
cdr3_aa: CSAKAGTGVKNEQFF

v_call: TRBV6-2/TRBV6-3
j_call: TRBJ2-3
d_call: .
clone_size: .
cdr3_nt: TGTGCCAGCAGTTACGGGCCAGATACGCAGTATTTT
cdr3_aa: CASSYGPDTQYF

v_call: TRBV12-3/TRBV12-4
j_call: TRBJ2-5
d_call: .
clone_size: few
cdr3_nt: TGTGCCAGCAGTCCTGGCGGGGCGCCACAAGAGACCCAGTACTTC
cdr3_aa: CASSPGGAPQETQYF

v_call: TRBV11-2
j_call: TRBJ1-1
d_call: TRBD1
clone_size: many
cdr3_nt: TGTGCCAGCAGCTTAGAAGGCAGGGGGCACGCTTTCTTT
cdr3_aa: CASSLEGRGHAFF

v_call: TRBV5-1
j_call: TRBJ2-5
d_call: .
clone_size: .
cdr3_nt: TGCGCCAGCAAATCTCAGGGTGTGGCAGAAGAGACCCAGTACTTC
cdr3_aa: CASKSQGVAEETQYF

v_call: TRBV5-1
j_call: TRBJ1-1
d_call: .
clone_size: few
cdr3_nt: TGCGCCAGCAGAAGGGGGGGGGACCTGAACACTGAAGCTTTCTTT
cdr3_aa: CASRRGGDLNTEAFF

v_call: TRBV20-1
j_call: TRBJ1-5
d_call: .
clone_size: .
cdr3_nt: TGCAGTGCCAGCCGGGGGAGACAGCCCCAGCATTTT
cdr3_aa: CSASRGRQPQHF

v_call: TRBV20-1
j_call: TRBJ2-2
d_call: TRBD2
clone_size: .
cdr3_nt: TGCAGTGCTTCTCCTAGCGGGAGGGGCGGGGAGCTGTTTTTT
cdr3_aa: CSASPSGRGGELFF

v_call: TRBV6-2/TRBV6-3
j_call: TRBJ1-2
d_call: .
clone_size: .
cdr3_nt: TGTGCCAGCAGCCCCCTCGCTTTTGGAAGTGGCTACACCTTC
cdr3_aa: CASSPLAFGSGYTF

v_call: TRBV6-5
j_call: TRBJ2-7
d_call: TRBD1
clone_size: few
cdr3_nt: TGTGCCAGCAGTTACAAGACAGGGAATGGGCACGAGCAGTACTTC
cdr3_aa: CASSYKTGNGHEQYF

v_call: TRBV28
j_call: TRBJ2-6
d_call: .
clone_size: .
cdr3_nt: TGTGCCAGCAGTCTTCTGATCCCGGGACGGTACTCTGGGGCCAACGTCCTGACTTTC
cdr3_aa: CASSLLIPGRYSGANVLTF